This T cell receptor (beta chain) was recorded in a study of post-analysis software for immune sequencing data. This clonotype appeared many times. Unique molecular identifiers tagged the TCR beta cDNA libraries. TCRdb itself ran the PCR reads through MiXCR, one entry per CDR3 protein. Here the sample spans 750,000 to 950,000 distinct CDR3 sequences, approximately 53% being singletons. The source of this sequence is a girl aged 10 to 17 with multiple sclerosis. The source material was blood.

CDR3 in amino acids: CASSLGQGGEQYF. The CDR3 DNA is TGCGCCAGCAGCCTCGGACAGGGGGGCGAGCAGTACTTC. The chain joins TRBV5-1 to TRBJ2-5, with TRBD1 matching over 10 bases. Matching the DNA end better, TRBJ2-7 makes the J call doubtful. The CDR3 sequence is 13 residues long. CDR1 is SGHRS and CDR2 is YFSETQ in the germline V gene.